The sequence of this T cell receptor beta chain was determined in a study of T-cell reconstitution after alpha-beta-depleted transplantation in children. Study-wide results and caveats: From newly produced T cells came most of the T-cell counts and diversity one year after transplant. The origin of alpha-beta T cells about two months after transplant was reportedly several hundred expanded graft clones. There were some patients whose high TCRbeta diversity at day 60 came from surviving recipient T cells and thymic progenitors.

Library preparation (for TCRbeta) was performed with unique molecular identifiers. TCRdb passed the PCR reads through MiXCR, listing each CDR3 protein once. The sample comprises roughly 250,000 distinct CDR3 sequences, around 7.5% of which are singletons, and just under 6.5% rests with the top ten. Germline loops: CDR1 SGDLS, CDR2 YYNGEE. Trimming removed 0 bases from V and 5 bases from J; junction bases left unmatched: 7. The CDR3 loop spans 16 amino acids. This clonotype appeared many times. Its specificity is unknown. Sequencing was performed on PBMCs, mostly from graft donor cells, taken 180 days after TCRalphabeta/CD19-depleted stem cell transplant. This receptor was taken from a male patient between 10 and 17 years old who had a stem cell transplant for acute lymphoblastic leukemia, so the T cells may come from the graft donor. This chain connects TRBV9 to TRBJ2-5; the match to TRBD2 covers 10 bases. The CDR3 loop reads CASSVESGGADETQYF. The CDR3 bases are TGTGCCAGCAGCGTAGAGAGCGGGGGGGCCGATGAGACCCAGTACTTC.